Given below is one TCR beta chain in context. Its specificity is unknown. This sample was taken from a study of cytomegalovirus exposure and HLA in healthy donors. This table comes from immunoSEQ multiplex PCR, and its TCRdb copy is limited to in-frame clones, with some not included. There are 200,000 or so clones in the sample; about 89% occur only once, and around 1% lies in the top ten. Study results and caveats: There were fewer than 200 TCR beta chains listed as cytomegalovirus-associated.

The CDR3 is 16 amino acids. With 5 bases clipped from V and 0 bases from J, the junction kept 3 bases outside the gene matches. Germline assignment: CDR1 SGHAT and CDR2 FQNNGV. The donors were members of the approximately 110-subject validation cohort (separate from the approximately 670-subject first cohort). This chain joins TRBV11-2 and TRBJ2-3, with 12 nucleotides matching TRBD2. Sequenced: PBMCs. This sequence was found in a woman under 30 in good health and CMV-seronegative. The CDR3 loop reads CASSHGTSGSTDTQYF. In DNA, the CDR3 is TGTGCCAGCAGCCACGGGACTAGCGGGAGCACAGATACGCAGTATTTT.